The T cell receptor beta chain described here comes from a study of shared clonotypes between healthy human individuals. Overall study: Three plates each covered CD4 naive and memory; CD8 naive two, CD8 memory one.

Per the germline V gene, CDR1 is SGHVS and CDR2 is FQNEAQ. V lost 2 bases, J lost 8 bases, and 6 bases lay in between. The CDR3 runs 12 residues. An approximately 180 ng quantity of DNA, 32,000 or so T cell genomes, went into the sorted-subset replicate PCRs. Clones were read by immunoSEQ multiplex PCR, and TCRdb kept only the in-frame ones, dropping some. The sample has approximately 1.4 million clones, 95% to 99% seen once; the top ten hold about 0.45%. Remarks on this clone: Its antigen is still unknown.

Study results and caveats: Sorted-subset sequencing, rarefaction showed, was incomplete despite large depth. Donor scarcity curtailed the genetic and exposure-history diversity represented herein.

The chain links TRBV7-8 to TRBJ1-4; D call uncertain. The clonotype comes from a man in his thirties or forties in good health. The sequencing sample was made of naive CD4+ T cells sorted from blood. Subset of the sample: CD45RA+ positively selected. CDR3 sequence (DNA): TGTGCCAGCAGCTTACATGGGGAAAAACTGTTTTTT. This gives the protein CASSLHGEKLFF.